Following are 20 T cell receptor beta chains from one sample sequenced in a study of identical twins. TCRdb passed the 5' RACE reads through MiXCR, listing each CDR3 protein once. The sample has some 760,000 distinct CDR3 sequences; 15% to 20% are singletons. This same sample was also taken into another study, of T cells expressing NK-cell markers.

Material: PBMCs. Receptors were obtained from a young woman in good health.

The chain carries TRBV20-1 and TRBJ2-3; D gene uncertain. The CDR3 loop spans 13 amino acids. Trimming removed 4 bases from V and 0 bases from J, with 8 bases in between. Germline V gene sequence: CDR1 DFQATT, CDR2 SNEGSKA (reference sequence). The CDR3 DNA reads TGCAGTGCTAAAATACGTAGCACAGATACGCAGTATTTT. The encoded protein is CSAKIRSTDTQYF.

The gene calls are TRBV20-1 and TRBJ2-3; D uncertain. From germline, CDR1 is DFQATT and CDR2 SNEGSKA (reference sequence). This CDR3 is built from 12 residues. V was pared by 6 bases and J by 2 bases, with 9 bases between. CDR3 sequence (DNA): TGCAGTGCCAACGACTTCACAGATACGCAGTATTTT. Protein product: CSANDFTDTQYF.

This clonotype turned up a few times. This CDR3 reads CASSPNRASEQFF. The CDR3 DNA reads as TGTGCCAGCAGCCCCAACAGGGCAAGCGAGCAGTTCTTC. The chain carries TRBV3-1 and TRBJ2-1; D possibly corresponds to TRBD1 (6 bases). The CDR3 consists of 13 residues. Germline V gene data show CDR1 as LGHDT and CDR2 as YNNKEL (reference sequence). Trimming took 4 bases from V and 10 from J, leaving 14 bases between them.

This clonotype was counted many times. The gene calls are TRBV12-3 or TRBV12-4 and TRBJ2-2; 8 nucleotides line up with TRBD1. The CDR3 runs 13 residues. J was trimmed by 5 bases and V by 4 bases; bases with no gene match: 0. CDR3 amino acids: CASSYRGTGELFF. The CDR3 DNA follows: TGTGCCAGCAGTTACAGGGGGACCGGGGAGCTGTTTTTT.

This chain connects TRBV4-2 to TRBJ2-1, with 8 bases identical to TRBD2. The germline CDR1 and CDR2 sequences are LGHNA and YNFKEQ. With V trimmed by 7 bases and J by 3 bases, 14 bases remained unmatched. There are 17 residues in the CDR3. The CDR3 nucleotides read TGTGCCAGCAAAGCCCTCGGGAGGCGGGAGGTCTACAATGAGCAGTTCTTC. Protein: CASKALGRREVYNEQFF.

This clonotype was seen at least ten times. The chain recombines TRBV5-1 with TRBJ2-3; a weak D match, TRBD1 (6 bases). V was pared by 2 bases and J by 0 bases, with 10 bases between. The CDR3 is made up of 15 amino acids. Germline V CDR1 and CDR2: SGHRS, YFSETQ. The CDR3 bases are TGCGCCAGCAGCTTTCAGGGGCCTAGCACAGATACGCAGTATTTT. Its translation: CASSFQGPSTDTQYF.

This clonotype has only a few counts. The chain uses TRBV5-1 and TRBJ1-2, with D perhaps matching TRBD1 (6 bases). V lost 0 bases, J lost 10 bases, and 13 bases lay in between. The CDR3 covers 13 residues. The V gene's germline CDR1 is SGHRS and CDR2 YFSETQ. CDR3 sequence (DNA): TGCGCCAGCAGCTTGGAACAGGGAGTTGCCTACACCTTC. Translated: CASSLEQGVAYTF.

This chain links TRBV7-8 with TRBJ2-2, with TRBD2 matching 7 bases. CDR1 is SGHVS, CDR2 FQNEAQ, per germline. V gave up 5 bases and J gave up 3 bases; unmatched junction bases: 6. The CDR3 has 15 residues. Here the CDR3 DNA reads TGTGCCAGCAGCCGAAGCGGGGCGCACACCGGGGAGCTGTTTTTT. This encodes CASSRSGAHTGELFF.

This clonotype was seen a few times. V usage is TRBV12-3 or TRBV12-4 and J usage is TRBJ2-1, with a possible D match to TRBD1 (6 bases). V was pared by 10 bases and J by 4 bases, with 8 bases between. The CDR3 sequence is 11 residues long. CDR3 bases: TGTGCCACGACAGGATACAATGAGCAGTTCTTC. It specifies CATTGYNEQFF.

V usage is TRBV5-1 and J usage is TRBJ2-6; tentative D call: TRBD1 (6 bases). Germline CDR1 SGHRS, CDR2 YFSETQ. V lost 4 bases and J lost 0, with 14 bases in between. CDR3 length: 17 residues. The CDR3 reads CASSTGTSSSGANVLTF. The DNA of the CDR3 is TGCGCCAGCAGCACCGGGACATCTAGCTCTGGGGCCAACGTCCTGACTTTC.

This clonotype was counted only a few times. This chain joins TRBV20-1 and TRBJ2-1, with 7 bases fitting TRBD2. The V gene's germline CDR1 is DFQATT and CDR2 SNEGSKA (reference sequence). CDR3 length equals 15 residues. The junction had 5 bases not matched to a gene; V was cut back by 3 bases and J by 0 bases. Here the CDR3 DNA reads TGCAGTGCTAGTGAACGGGACTACTCCTACAATGAGCAGTTCTTC. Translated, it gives CSASERDYSYNEQFF.

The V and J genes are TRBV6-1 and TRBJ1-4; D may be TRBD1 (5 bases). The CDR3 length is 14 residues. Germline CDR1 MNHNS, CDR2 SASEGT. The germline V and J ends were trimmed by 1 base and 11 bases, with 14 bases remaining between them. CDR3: CASSEGWGREKLFF. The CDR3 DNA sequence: TGTGCCAGCAGTGAAGGGTGGGGACGGGAGAAACTGTTTTTT.

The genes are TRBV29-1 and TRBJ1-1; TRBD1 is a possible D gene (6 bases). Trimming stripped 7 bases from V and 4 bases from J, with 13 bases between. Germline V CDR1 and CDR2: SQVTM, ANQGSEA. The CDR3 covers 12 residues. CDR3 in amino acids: CSAYRAGTEAFF. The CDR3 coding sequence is TGCAGCGCTTACAGGGCGGGCACTGAAGCTTTCTTT.

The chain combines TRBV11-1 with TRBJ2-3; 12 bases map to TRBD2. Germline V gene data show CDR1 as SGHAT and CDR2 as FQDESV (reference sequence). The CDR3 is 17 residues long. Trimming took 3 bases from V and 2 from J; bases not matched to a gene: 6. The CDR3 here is CASSLLRTSGDTDTQYF. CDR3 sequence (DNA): TGTGCCAGCAGCTTGCTCCGGACTAGCGGGGACACAGATACGCAGTATTTT.

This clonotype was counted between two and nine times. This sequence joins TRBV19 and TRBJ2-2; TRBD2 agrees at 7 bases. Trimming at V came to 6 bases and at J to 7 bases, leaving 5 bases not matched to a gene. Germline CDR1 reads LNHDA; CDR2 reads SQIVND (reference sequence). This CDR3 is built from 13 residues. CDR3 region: CASSPAGLGELFF. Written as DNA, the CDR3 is TGTGCCAGTAGCCCAGCGGGGCTCGGGGAGCTGTTTTTT. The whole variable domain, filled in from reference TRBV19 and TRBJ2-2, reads DGGITQSPKYLFRKEGQNVTLSCEQNLNHDAMYWYRQDPGQGLRLIYYSQIVNDFQKGDIAEGYSVSREKKESFPLTVTSAQKNPTAFYLCASSPAGLGELFFGEGSRLTVL.

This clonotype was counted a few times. CDR3 residues: CATSDFARQGENQPQHF. CDR3 coding DNA: TGTGCCACCAGTGATTTTGCACGACAGGGTGAAAATCAGCCCCAGCATTTT. The J gene is TRBJ1-5, the V gene TRBV24-1, with TRBD1 matching 7 bases. The CDR3 totals 17 residues. Trimming took 1 base from V and 4 from J; bases not matched to a gene: 9. Germline values: CDR1 KGHDR, CDR2 SFDVKD.

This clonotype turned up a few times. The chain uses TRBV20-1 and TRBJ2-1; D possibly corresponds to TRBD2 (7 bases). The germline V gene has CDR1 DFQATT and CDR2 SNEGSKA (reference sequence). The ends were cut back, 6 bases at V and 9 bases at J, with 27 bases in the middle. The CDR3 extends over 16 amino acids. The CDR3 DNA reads TGCAGTGCGACCGCGGGGGCGCCCTTGAGGGTGGGTGAGCAGTTCTTC. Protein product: CSATAGAPLRVGEQFF.

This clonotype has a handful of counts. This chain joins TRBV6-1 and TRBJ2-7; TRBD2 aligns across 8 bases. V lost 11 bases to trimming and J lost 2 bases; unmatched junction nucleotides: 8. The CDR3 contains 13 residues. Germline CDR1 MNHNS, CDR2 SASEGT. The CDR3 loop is CAAGVAGPYEQYF. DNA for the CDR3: TGTGCCGCAGGGGTAGCGGGACCCTACGAGCAGTACTTC.

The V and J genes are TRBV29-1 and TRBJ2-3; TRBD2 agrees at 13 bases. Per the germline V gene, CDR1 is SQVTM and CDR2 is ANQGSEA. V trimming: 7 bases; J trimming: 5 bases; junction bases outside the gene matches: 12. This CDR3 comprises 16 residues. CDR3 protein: CSATGTSGERGDTQYF. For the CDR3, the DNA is TGCAGCGCAACCGGGACTAGCGGGGAGAGGGGAGATACGCAGTATTTT.

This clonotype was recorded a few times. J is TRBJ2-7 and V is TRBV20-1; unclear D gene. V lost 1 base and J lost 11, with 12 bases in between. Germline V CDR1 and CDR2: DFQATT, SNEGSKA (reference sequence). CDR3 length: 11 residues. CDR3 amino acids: CSARVGSLEYF. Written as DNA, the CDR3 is TGCAGTGCTAGAGTCGGGTCTCTAGAGTACTTC.